The T cell receptor beta chain under discussion was sequenced for a study of T cell repertoires in cytomegalovirus infection. TCRdb passed the reads through MiXCR, listing each CDR3 protein once. The data show around 750,000 distinct CDR3 sequences, less than 35% seen once. Only a few counts were recorded for this clonotype. Antigen: not known. The sequence came from a human donor in good health (CMV status not recorded). Some clones in this sample may be carry-over from other donors' samples. The source was cultured CD8+ T cells from PBMCs, collected from culture after CMV antigen stimulation.

CDR3 loop: CASSLQRQDIEAFF. The CDR3 DNA reads as TGTGCCAGCAGTTTACAGAGACAGGACATAGAAGCTTTCTTT. V is TRBV27 and J is TRBJ1-1, with D perhaps TRBD1 (6 bases). Germline CDR1 MNHEY, CDR2 SMNVEV (reference sequence). The CDR3 covers 14 residues. The V end was cut by 2 bases, the J end by 8 bases, with 15 bases between.